The 2 T cell receptor beta chains reported below all come from one sample, sequenced in a study of CD8 T cells in Susac syndrome. RNA amounts of about 0.45 to 1 ug underwent reverse transcription with random hexamers. MiXCR, run by TCRdb on the immunoSEQ multiplex PCR reads, gives a single entry per CDR3 protein. Here the sample spans 200,000 or so distinct CDR3 sequences, almost 96% being singletons. The specimen sequenced was CD4+ T cells from PBMCs. The receptors stem from a human donor with multiple sclerosis.

V and J are TRBV6-6 and TRBJ1-5; unclear D gene. Germline V gives CDR1 MNHNY, CDR2 SVGAGI (reference sequence). V was pared by 2 bases and J by 6 bases, with 8 bases between. The CDR3 consists of 13 residues. The CDR3 loop reads CASSYGRAQPQHF. The DNA for the CDR3 is TGTGCCAGCAGTTACGGCCGCGCTCAGCCCCAGCATTTT.

The chain is built from TRBV29-1 and TRBJ2-5, with 10 positions matching TRBD1. J lost 7 bases, V lost 4 bases, and 6 bases had no gene match. CDR3 length: 13 amino acids. Germline assignment: CDR1 SQVTM and CDR2 ANQGSEA. The CDR3 loop reads CSVGQGAGRTQYF. The CDR3 nucleotides are TGCAGCGTTGGACAGGGGGCAGGAAGGACCCAGTACTTC.